In this sample, the clone carrying this T cell receptor beta chain turned up many times. The data were obtained in a study of T-cell reconstitution after alpha-beta-depleted transplantation in children. Unique molecular identifiers were built into the TCRbeta library. MiXCR, run by TCRdb on the PCR reads, gives a single entry per CDR3 protein. The sample contains about 690,000 distinct CDR3 sequences, 16% of which appear only once. Germline V gene sequence: CDR1 DFQATT, CDR2 SNEGSKA (reference sequence). The CDR3 covers 15 residues. The J segment lost 2 bases and the V segment lost 1 base, leaving 5 bases of the junction unmatched.

The sample consisted of PBMCs from the stem cell graft donor, taken from the stem cell graft. The rearrangement links TRBV20-1 to TRBJ1-3; 7 bases are a match to TRBD1. The clonotype was recovered from a human donor who donated a stem cell graft to a child with acute myeloid leukemia. The CDR3 loop is CSARVMDRPGNTIYF. DNA for the CDR3: TGCAGTGCTAGAGTCATGGACAGGCCTGGAAACACCATATATTTT.